The clone carrying this TCR beta chain has at least ten counts. No antigen is known for it. The V and J ends lost 1 base and 0 bases respectively, with 9 bases between them. This CDR3 contains 15 residues. Germline V gene data show CDR1 as SGHAT and CDR2 as FQNNGV. Healthy Russian Caucasian donors spanned ages about 6 to 100 years. These data come from a study of blood T cells in healthy people across ages. A second PCR, run for roughly 7 to 11 cycles, used a sample-barcoded 5' primer plus a J-beta primer mix. TCRdb analysed the 5' RACE reads with MiXCR anew, one entry per CDR3 protein. Found here are about 700,000 distinct CDR3 sequences, about 30% of them singletons; the top ten hold approximately 15%. Study-wide findings and caveats: Measured against age, TCR beta diversity per million T cells decreased in a roughly linear manner. CMV status of donors was not determined, possibly confounding expanded clonotype changes. Estimates of diversity drawn from one million T cells were considered underestimates.

This TCR was sampled from a woman aged 80 or over in good health. Sequenced sample: blood. The chain recombines TRBV11-2 with TRBJ2-5; D gene ambiguous. DNA for the CDR3: TGTGCCAGCAGCTTAGTAGACGGGTACCAAGAGACCCAGTACTTC. This encodes CASSLVDGYQETQYF.